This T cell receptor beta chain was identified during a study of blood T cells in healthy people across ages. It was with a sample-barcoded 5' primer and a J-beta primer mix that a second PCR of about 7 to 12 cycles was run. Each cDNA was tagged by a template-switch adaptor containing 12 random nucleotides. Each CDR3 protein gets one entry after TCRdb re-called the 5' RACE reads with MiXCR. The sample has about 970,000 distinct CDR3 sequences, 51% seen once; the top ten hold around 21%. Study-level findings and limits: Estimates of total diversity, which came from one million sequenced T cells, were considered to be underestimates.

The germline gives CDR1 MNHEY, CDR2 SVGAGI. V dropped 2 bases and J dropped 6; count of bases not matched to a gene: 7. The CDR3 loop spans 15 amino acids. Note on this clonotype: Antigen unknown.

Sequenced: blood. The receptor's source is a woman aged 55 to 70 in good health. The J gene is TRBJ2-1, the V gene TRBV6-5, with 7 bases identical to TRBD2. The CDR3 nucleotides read TGTGCCAGCAGTTACGGGCAGGGAGGGCCCAATGAGCAGTTCTTC. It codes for CASSYGQGGPNEQFF.